These 20 T cell receptor beta chains were sequenced from one sample in a study of blood T cells in healthy people across ages (dated by TCRdb to 2014 to 2015). The method behind the library was 5' RACE. The sample was run on an Illumina HiSeq 2500. A second PCR of 7 to 11 cycles was performed with a sample-barcoded 5' primer and a J-beta primer mix. Using fastp trimming at Q25 and MiXCR clonotype assembly, TCRdb reanalyzed the public sequencing data and kept in-frame beta chains. Each CDR3 protein appears once, grouped with its most common genes and DNA. In this sample the table shows about 720,000 distinct CDR3 sequences, over 20% of which occur a single time. The ten most abundant clones make up around 22% of the sample. The specimen sequenced was blood. The receptors were sampled from a man between 65 and 85 years old in good health.

Only a few counts were recorded for this clonotype. This chain connects TRBV6-5 to TRBJ1-2, with TRBD1 identical over 8 bases. The J segment lost 4 bases and the V segment lost 2 bases, leaving 6 bases of the junction unmatched. The CDR3 covers 15 residues. Germline-derived CDR1 and CDR2 are MNHEY and SVGAGI. DNA of the CDR3: TGTGCCAGCAGTTACCTCCAGGGGGCTATCTATGGCTACACCTTC. The encoded protein is CASSYLQGAIYGYTF.

The chain couples TRBV20-1 to TRBJ2-4; D gene ambiguous. CDR3 size: 13 residues. V was pared by 5 bases and J by 0 bases, with 8 bases between. Germline CDR1 reads DFQATT; CDR2 reads SNEGSKA (reference sequence). CDR3 sequence reads: CSALNLAKNIQYF. DNA of the CDR3: TGCAGTGCTCTTAACTTAGCCAAAAACATTCAGTACTTC.

The chain employs TRBV7-9 and TRBJ2-7, with a weak D call TRBD2 (6 bases). This CDR3 comprises 16 residues. CDR1 is SEHNR, CDR2 FQNEAQ, per germline (reference sequence). Trimming took 6 bases from V and 1 from J, leaving 19 bases between them. The CDR3 nucleotides read TGTGCCAGCAGTGTTGGGGCGGGGCAGCGTTCCTACGAGCAGTACTTC. It is translated as CASSVGAGQRSYEQYF.

This chain links TRBV7-9 with TRBJ1-3, with TRBD1 as a possible D gene (6 bases). The V gene's germline CDR1 is SEHNR and CDR2 FQNEAQ (reference sequence). Trimming pared 5 bases from V and 6 bases from J, leaving 14 bases between. CDR3 length: 14 amino acids. The CDR3 DNA reads as TGTGCCAGCAGCCCTCGGACAGCCCCAAACACCATATATTTT. It translates to CASSPRTAPNTIYF.

The J gene is TRBJ1-1, the V gene TRBV10-1; D gene unclear. V was cut by 6 bases and J by 5 bases, with 16 bases left in between. The CDR3 has 14 residues. Germline V gene data show CDR1 as WNHNN and CDR2 as SYGVQD (reference sequence). The CDR3 DNA reads as TGCGCCAGCAGGGCTCAAGGGTCGGGAACTGAAGCTTTCTTT. Amino acids: CASRAQGSGTEAFF.

This clonotype was observed a few times. The chain couples TRBV29-1 to TRBJ1-2; D remains ambiguous. This CDR3 is built from 11 residues. The V gene's germline CDR1 is SQVTM and CDR2 ANQGSEA. V was pared by 6 bases and J by 0 bases, with 5 bases between. The CDR3 DNA follows: TGCAGCGTGGCAGCTAACTATGGCTACACCTTC. Its protein is CSVAANYGYTF.

The table lists this clonotype with a few counts. This CDR3 is CASSRTGVEQYF. The CDR3, as DNA: TGTGCCAGCAGTCGGACAGGGGTAGAGCAGTACTTC. This chain uses TRBV27 with TRBJ2-7, with 9 nucleotides matching TRBD1. Germline V gives CDR1 MNHEY, CDR2 SMNVEV (reference sequence). The CDR3 contains 12 residues. Trimming took 5 bases from V and 7 from J; bases not matched to a gene: 3.

This clonotype was seen more than once but under ten times. The V gene is TRBV24-1, the J gene TRBJ1-2; D is uncertain. Trimming cost V 2 bases and J 4 bases, with 13 bases left between them. CDR3 size: 15 residues. Germline loops: CDR1 KGHDR, CDR2 SFDVKD. The CDR3 reads CATSDSGGWTYGYTF. In DNA form, the CDR3 reads TGTGCCACCAGTGATTCTGGCGGTTGGACCTATGGCTACACCTTC.

This clonotype has only a few counts. The V call is TRBV7-2, the J call TRBJ1-1; no clear D gene. The CDR3 covers 15 residues. Germline CDR1 SGHTA, CDR2 FQGNSA. The V end was cut by 7 bases, the J end by 1 base, with 16 bases between. The CDR3 sequence is CASNPQIEGNTEAFF. Written as DNA, the CDR3 is TGTGCCAGCAACCCTCAGATCGAGGGGAACACTGAAGCTTTCTTT.

V and J are TRBV4-2 and TRBJ1-1; D is unclear. The germline CDR1 and CDR2 sequences are LGHNA and YNFKEQ. The CDR3 totals 14 residues. V was pared by 0 bases and J by 3 bases, with 8 bases between. The CDR3 sequence is CASSQEGRDTEAFF. For the CDR3, the DNA is TGTGCCAGCAGCCAAGAAGGGAGGGACACTGAAGCTTTCTTT.

There are a few counts of this clonotype. The chain joins TRBV5-5 to TRBJ2-3; D gene ambiguous. CDR3 size: 15 residues. The V and J ends lost 4 bases and 0 bases respectively, with 12 bases between them. Germline V gene data show CDR1 as SGHKS and CDR2 as YYEKEE (reference sequence). The CDR3 nucleotides are TGTGCCAGCAGCCCCAGCGAGTCTAGCACAGATACGCAGTATTTT. Translation gives CASSPSESSTDTQYF.

The CDR3: CAISDLTGAAYGYTF. The CDR3 DNA reads as TGTGCCATCAGTGACCTGACAGGGGCAGCCTATGGCTACACCTTC. The rearrangement joins TRBV10-3 to TRBJ1-2, with 8 bases matching TRBD1. The CDR3 is made up of 15 amino acids. Per the germline V gene, CDR1 is ENHRY and CDR2 is SYGVKD. Losses at the gene ends were 3 bases for V and 4 bases for J; bases not matched to a gene: 7.

The gene calls are TRBV6-6 and TRBJ2-7; a possible D gene is TRBD1 (6 bases). CDR1 is MNHNY and CDR2 is SVGAGI in the germline V gene (reference sequence). The CDR3 runs 16 residues. Trimming removed 2 bases from V and 0 bases from J, with 14 bases in between. Written as DNA, the CDR3 is TGTGCCAGCAGTTACCCCACAGGGTCCCCCTCCTACGAGCAGTACTTC. Protein sequence: CASSYPTGSPSYEQYF.

The genes are TRBV5-1 and TRBJ2-5, with 8 nucleotides matching TRBD2. The V gene's germline CDR1 is SGHRS and CDR2 YFSETQ. The CDR3 totals 16 residues. J lost 2 bases, V lost 1 base, and 7 bases had no gene match. CDR3 coding DNA: TGCGCCAGCAGCTTGACTGTAGCGGGGACGCAAGAGACCCAGTACTTC. Protein sequence: CASSLTVAGTQETQYF.

This clonotype was seen a few times. V is TRBV12-3 or TRBV12-4 and J is TRBJ2-2; possibly TRBD1 for D (5 bases). CDR3 length equals 14 residues. The V end lost 3 bases, the J end lost 2 bases, and 7 bases lay between the germline ends. CDR3 sequence reads: CASSFDRNTGELFF. DNA for the CDR3: TGTGCCAGCAGTTTCGACAGAAACACCGGGGAGCTGTTTTTT.

A few counts support this clonotype. J is TRBJ2-1 and V is TRBV6-2 or TRBV6-3; 11 nucleotides line up with TRBD2. Trimming cost V 6 bases and J 0 bases; bases outside gene matches: 7. The CDR3 length is 17 residues. CDR1 MNHEY and CDR2 SVGEGT come from the germline V gene. The CDR3 sequence is CASSDTSGGLSYNEQFF. In DNA, the CDR3 is TGTGCCAGCAGCGATACTAGCGGGGGACTCTCCTACAATGAGCAGTTCTTC.

This clonotype was detected only a few times. The chain links TRBV4-3 to TRBJ1-5; D not resolved. Trimming shortened V by 1 base and J by 2 bases, and 15 bases separated the two germline ends. The germline CDR1 and CDR2 sequences are LGHNA and YSLEER. The length of the CDR3 is 17 residues. The CDR3 here is CASSQVSERGRNQPQHF. CDR3 sequence (DNA): TGCGCCAGCAGCCAAGTGAGCGAACGCGGACGCAATCAGCCCCAGCATTTT.

This clonotype was counted a few times. The rearrangement joins TRBV7-2 to TRBJ1-2; possible D gene TRBD1, 6 bases. The germline gives CDR1 SGHTA, CDR2 FQGNSA. The CDR3 sequence is 14 residues long. V lost 5 bases to trimming and J lost 6 bases, with 16 bases between them. CDR3 sequence: CASSPGEGTDGYTF. For the CDR3, the DNA is TGTGCCAGCAGCCCAGGGGAGGGTACGGATGGCTACACCTTC.

There are a few counts of this clonotype. This chain joins TRBV3-1 and TRBJ1-2, with 7 bases aligning to TRBD1. CDR1 and CDR2 (germline): LGHDT, YNNKEL (reference sequence). V shed 2 bases, J shed 3 bases, and the junction held 9 bases outside the gene matches. The CDR3 loop spans 16 amino acids. CDR3 residues: CASSQRATGIYYGYTF. CDR3 in DNA: TGTGCCAGCAGCCAAAGGGCGACAGGGATATACTATGGCTACACCTTC.

This clonotype occurred a few times. The chain has TRBV14 and TRBJ1-2; TRBD1 aligns across 11 bases. Losses at the gene ends were 3 bases for V and 8 bases for J; bases not matched to a gene: 8. Germline CDR1 and CDR2: SGHDN and FVKESK. This CDR3 comprises 15 residues. CDR3 amino acids: CASSQRTGGVSGYTF. The CDR3 nucleotides read TGTGCCAGCAGCCAGCGGACAGGGGGCGTGAGCGGCTACACCTTC.